The clone carrying this TCR beta chain was counted a few times. The data stem from a study of blood T cell repertoires in COVID-19. CDR3 length: 16 residues. The germline V gene has CDR1 MDHEN and CDR2 SYDVKM. Deletions cut 5 bases from V and 6 bases from J, with 19 bases between. Sequencing was performed with immunoSEQ multiplex PCR; in TCRdb, only in-frame clones are kept and a portion is missing. The sample has 150,000 to 200,000 clones; roughly 87% are singletons. This chain connects TRBV28 to TRBJ1-4; D is perhaps TRBD1 (6 bases). The source of this sequence is a woman between 45 and 65 years old with acute or convalescent COVID-19. The sample taken for sequencing was peripheral blood. The CDR3 DNA sequence: TGTGCCAGCAGTCCCCAACCGACAGGACGGCATGAAAAACTGTTTTTT. Residues: CASSPQPTGRHEKLFF.